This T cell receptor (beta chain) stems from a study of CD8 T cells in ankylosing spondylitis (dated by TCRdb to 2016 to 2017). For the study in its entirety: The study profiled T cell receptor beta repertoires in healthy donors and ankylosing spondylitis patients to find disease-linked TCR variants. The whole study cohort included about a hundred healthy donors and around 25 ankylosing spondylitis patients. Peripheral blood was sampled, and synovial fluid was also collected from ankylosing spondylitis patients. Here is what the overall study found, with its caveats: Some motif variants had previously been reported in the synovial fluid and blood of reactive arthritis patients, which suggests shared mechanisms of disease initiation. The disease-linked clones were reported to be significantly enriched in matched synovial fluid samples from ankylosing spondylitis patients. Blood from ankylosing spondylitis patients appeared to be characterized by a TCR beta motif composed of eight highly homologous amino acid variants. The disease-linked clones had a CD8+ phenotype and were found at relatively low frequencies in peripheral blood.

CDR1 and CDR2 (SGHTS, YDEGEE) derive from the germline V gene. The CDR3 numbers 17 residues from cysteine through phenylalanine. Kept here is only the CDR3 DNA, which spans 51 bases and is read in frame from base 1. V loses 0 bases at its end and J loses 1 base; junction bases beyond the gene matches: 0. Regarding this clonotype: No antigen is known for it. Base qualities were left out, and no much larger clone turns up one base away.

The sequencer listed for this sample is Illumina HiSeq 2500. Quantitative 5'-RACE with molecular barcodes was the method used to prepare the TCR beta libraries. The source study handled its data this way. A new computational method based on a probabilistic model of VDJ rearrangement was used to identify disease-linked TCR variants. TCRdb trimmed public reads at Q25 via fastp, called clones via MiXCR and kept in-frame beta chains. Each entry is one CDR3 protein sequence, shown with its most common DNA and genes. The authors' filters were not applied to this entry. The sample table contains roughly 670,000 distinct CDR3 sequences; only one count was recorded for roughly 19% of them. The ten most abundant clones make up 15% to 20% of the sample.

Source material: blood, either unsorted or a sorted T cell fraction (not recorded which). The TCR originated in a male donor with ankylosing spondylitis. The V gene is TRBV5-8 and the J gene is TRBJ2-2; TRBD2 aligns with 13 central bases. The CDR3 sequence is CASSLGLAGGNTGELFF. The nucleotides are TGTGCCAGCAGCTTGGGACTAGCGGGAGGGAACACCGGGGAGCTGTTTTTT.